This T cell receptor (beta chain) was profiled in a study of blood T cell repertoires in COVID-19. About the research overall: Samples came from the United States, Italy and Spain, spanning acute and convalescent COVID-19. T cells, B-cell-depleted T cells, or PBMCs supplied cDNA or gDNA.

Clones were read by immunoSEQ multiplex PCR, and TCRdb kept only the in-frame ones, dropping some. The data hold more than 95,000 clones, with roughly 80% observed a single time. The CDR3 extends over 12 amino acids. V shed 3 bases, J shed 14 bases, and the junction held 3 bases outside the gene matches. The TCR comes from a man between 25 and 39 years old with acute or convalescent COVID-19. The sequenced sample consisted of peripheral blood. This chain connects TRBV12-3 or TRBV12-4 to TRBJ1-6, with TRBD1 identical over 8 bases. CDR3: CASSLSDRALHF. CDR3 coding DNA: TGTGCCAGCAGTTTGTCGGACAGGGCCCTCCACTTT.